The source of this T cell receptor (beta chain) is a study of OX40 agonist ivuxolimab in advanced cancers. Some background on the complete study: The costimulatory receptor OX40 (CD134) was targeted by ivuxolimab, a fully human IgG2 agonistic monoclonal antibody. Intravenous ivuxolimab was administered to patients every 2 weeks at six dose levels: 0.01, 0.1, 0.3, 1.5, 3 and 10 mg/kg. Among the roughly 52 dose-escalation patients, about 20 had hepatocellular carcinoma, roughly 15 melanoma, 9 renal cell carcinoma and 9 head and neck cancer. The dose-escalation cohort was 82.7% male with a mean age of about 54 years, ranging from about 23 to 85. Patients were allowed to have had prior anti-PD-1, anti-PD-L1 or anti-CTLA-4 therapy, and 30% to 40% of the dose-escalation patients had previously received checkpoint inhibitors. Three dose-escalation patients achieved partial responses, one with hepatocellular carcinoma and two with cutaneous melanoma. The point of sequencing TCRbeta in the periphery was to test whether ivuxolimab changed TCR sequence diversity and drove clonal T-cell expansion. The paper describes the monotherapy dose-escalation part (N ≈ 52 patients) of the phase I trial of ivuxolimab. The study at large found these results: Partial responders in the 0.1-3.0 mg/kg groups had among the lowest normalized peripheral clonal expansion, especially among CD8+ T cells. At doses of 0.1 to 3.0 mg/kg, clonal expansion of both CD4+ and CD8+ T cells in blood was seen between baseline and week 6. After ivuxolimab, CD8+ T cells had more expanded clones than CD4+ T cells on average. Antigen specificity was not determined for the clonally expanded peripheral T cells. Low levels of normalized T-cell clonal expansion were also shown by some nonresponding patients.

Turning to this clone: Its antigen specificity is not known. No base quality values were provided; no much bigger clone lies one nucleotide off.

Including the terminal cysteine and phenylalanine, the CDR3 comprises 14 residues. The DNA shown is the 42-base CDR3, in frame from base 1. Trimmed from V: 3 bases; trimmed from J: 7 bases; junction bases lacking a gene match: 6. The germline V gene yields SGHTA for CDR1 and FQGNSA for CDR2. For sequencing of the TCRbeta CDR3 region, genomic DNA was extracted from the sorted cells. The immunoSEQ Assay was used for sequencing of TCRbeta CDR3 regions. As stored in TCRdb, this immuneACCESS dataset retains in-frame rearrangements with V and J assigned. A fraction of the clones does not appear; measured against another copy, unresolved V genes explain less than half of the discrepancy, and the remainder lacks a known reason. Here the sample has under 50,000 clones; about 90% occur a single time. Of the sample, roughly 9.8% falls within the top ten clones. Patients with a history of autoimmune disease or receiving systemic immunosuppression were excluded from the trial. Peripheral blood for TCR sequencing was drawn from every dose cohort at baseline, at cycle 4 day 1 and at cycle 7 day 1. The samples were taken from a phase I, first-in-human, multicenter, open-label dose-escalation trial of ivuxolimab. The trial enrolled adults with locally advanced or metastatic head and neck squamous cell, hepatocellular, melanoma or renal cell carcinoma. Before TCR sequencing, CD4+ T cells and CD8+ T cells were sorted from peripheral blood as separate populations.

The receptor's source is an adult with an advanced solid tumor such as melanoma, head and neck, liver or kidney cancer. The chain employs TRBV7-2 and TRBJ2-1; the junction holds 7 bases that match TRBD2. The sequences come from CD4+ or CD8+ T cells sorted from blood, collected in a trial of the OX40 agonist ivuxolimab. For the CDR3, the sequence is CASSFFGGGNEQFF. The nucleotides are TGTGCCAGCAGCTTCTTTGGGGGAGGGAATGAGCAGTTCTTC.